Reported below is one T cell receptor (beta chain). The antigen remains undetermined. Sampling times: baseline, cycle 4 day 1, cycle 7 day 1. Repertoires were generated with immunoSEQ multiplex PCR, while TCRdb's copy carries only in-frame clones and drops some. The table has about 30,000 clones, around 80% seen once; the top ten hold 11%. This entry is derived from a study of OX40 agonist ivuxolimab in advanced cancers. Study observations and caveats: At doses 0.1 to 3.0 mg/kg, CD4+ and CD8+ clones expanded. Undetermined was the antigen specificity of the expanded peripheral T cells.

The V gene lost 4 bases and the J gene lost 3 bases, with 3 bases spanning the gap. This CDR3 has 12 amino acids. Germline CDR1 reads LGHNA; CDR2 reads YNFKEQ. This receptor was taken from an adult with an advanced solid tumor such as melanoma, head and neck, liver or kidney cancer. The material sequenced was CD4+ or CD8+ T cells sorted from blood, taken in a trial of the OX40 agonist ivuxolimab. The genes are TRBV4-2 and TRBJ1-4; D unclear. The CDR3 reads CASSPANEKLFF. The CDR3, as DNA: TGTGCCAGCAGCCCCGCTAATGAAAAACTGTTTTTT.